The 5 T cell receptor beta chains reported below all come from one sample, sequenced in a study of CD8+CD57+ T cells in acquired aplastic anemia (dated by TCRdb to the late 2010s). Expansion of CD8+CD57+ cells had been shown by flow cytometry in the patients chosen for sequencing. Instrument used: Illumina HiSeq 2000. TCR beta VDJ combination and CDR3 sequence profiling used genomic DNA as the template. In-frame beta chains were kept once TCRdb had trimmed the public reads at Q25 with fastp and called clones with MiXCR. Duplicate CDR3 protein sequences are folded into a single record with the most common DNA and genes. This sample is represented by about 160,000 distinct CDR3 sequences; 70% to 80% of them were singletons. The ten largest clones add up to 35% to 50% of the sample. Sequences were obtained from sorted CD4+, CD8+, or CD8+CD57+ T cells (not recorded which) from PBMCs. These receptor sequences come from a human donor with aplastic anemia.

The CDR3 DNA reads TGTGCCATCAGTGTTCAGAATAGAGGCTATGGCTACACCTTC. As protein: CAISVQNRGYGYTF. The rearrangement joins TRBV10-3 to TRBJ1-2; no clear D gene. There are 14 residues in the CDR3. The germline V gene has CDR1 ENHRY and CDR2 SYGVKD. V lost 4 bases and J 4 bases, leaving 13 bases between the germline ends.

The chain carries TRBV15 and TRBJ2-1; maybe TRBD1 (6 bases). This CDR3 comprises 18 residues. The V gene lost 3 bases and the J gene lost 0 bases, with 18 bases spanning the gap. Germline CDR1 is LNHNV and CDR2 is YYDKDF (reference sequence). DNA for the CDR3: TGTGCCACCAGCAGGCGGTCTCAGGGGCTTAGCTCCTACAATGAGCAGTTCTTC. Translation gives CATSRRSQGLSSYNEQFF.

The chain employs TRBV20-1 and TRBJ2-1; D is uncertain. The CDR3 runs 15 residues. From germline, CDR1 is DFQATT and CDR2 SNEGSKA (reference sequence). The V gene lost 1 base and the J gene lost 0 bases, with 10 bases spanning the gap. CDR3 bases: TGCAGTGCTAGAGCCTTGGCCAGCTCCTACAATGAGCAGTTCTTC. This codes for CSARALASSYNEQFF.

This clonotype was seen many times. The chain carries TRBV24-1 and TRBJ2-1, with TRBD2 matching 10 bases. The CDR3 loop spans 18 amino acids. CDR1 and CDR2 (germline): KGHDR, SFDVKD. The V segment lost 1 base and the J segment 4 bases; nucleotides outside the gene matches: 9. The CDR3 region has the DNA TGTGCCACCAGTGATTTAGACCCCCGGACTAGCGGATACAATGAGCAGTTCTTC. Its protein product is CATSDLDPRTSGYNEQFF.

This clonotype occurred a few times. The V gene is TRBV10-3, the J gene TRBJ2-2; TRBD1 matches at 7 bases. In germline, CDR1 is ENHRY, CDR2 SYGVKD. Germline trimming cut 7 bases from V and 5 bases from J; bases unmatched to any gene: 7. This CDR3 spans 14 amino acids. This chain's CDR3 is CAIKGQTITGELFF. The CDR3 DNA sequence: TGTGCCATCAAGGGACAGACTATTACCGGGGAGCTGTTTTTT.